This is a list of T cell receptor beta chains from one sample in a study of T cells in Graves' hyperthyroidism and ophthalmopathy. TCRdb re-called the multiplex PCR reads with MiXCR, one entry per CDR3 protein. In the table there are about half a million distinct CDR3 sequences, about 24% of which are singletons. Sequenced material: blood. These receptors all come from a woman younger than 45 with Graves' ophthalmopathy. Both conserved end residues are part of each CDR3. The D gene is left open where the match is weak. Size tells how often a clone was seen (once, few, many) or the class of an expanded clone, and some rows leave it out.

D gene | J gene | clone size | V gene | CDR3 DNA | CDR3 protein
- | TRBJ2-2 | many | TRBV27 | TGTGCCAGCAGTTTGAACGGACAGAACACCGGGGAGCTGTTTTTT | CASSLNGQNTGELFF
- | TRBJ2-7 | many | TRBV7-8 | TGTGCCAGCAGCTTAGTCATGTCCTACGAGCAGTACTTC | CASSLVMSYEQYF
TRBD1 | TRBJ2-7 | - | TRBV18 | TGTGCCAGCTCATCCGGGACAGTCCACTCCTACGAGCAGTACTTC | CASSSGTVHSYEQYF
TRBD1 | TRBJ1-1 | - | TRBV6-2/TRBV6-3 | TGTGCCAGCAGTCCCCCACGGAGGGGGCAGATGAACACTGAAGCTTTCTTT | CASSPPRRGQMNTEAFF
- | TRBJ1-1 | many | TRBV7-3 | TGTGCCAGCAGCTTATCCAGGACCACTGAAGCTTTCTTT | CASSLSRTTEAFF
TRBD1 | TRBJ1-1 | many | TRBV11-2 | TGTGCCAGCAGCACTACAGGGGGCTATGGTGAAGCTTTCTTT | CASSTTGGYGEAFF
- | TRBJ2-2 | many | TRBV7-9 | TGTGCCAGCAGCTTAGTGCTGAACACCGGGGAGCTGTTTTTT | CASSLVLNTGELFF
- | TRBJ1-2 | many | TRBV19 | TGTGCCAGTAGTATCGGGGGAATCTACGGCTACACCTTC | CASSIGGIYGYTF
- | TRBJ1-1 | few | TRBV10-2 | TGCGCCAGCACCCCAGACAGCTATGAAGCTTTCTTT | CASTPDSYEAFF
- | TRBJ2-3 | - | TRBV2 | TGTGCCAGAACCTCGGGGGGACAGAAATACACAGATACGCAGTATTTT | CARTSGGQKYTDTQYF
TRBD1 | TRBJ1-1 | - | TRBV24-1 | TGTGCCACCAGTGACAGGGACAGCTACACTGATGCTTTCTTT | CATSDRDSYTDAFF
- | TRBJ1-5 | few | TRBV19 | TGTGCCAGTAGTATAGCCCCGGCACAGGGAGGAGGCATTAGTCAGCCCCAGCATTTT | CASSIAPAQGGGISQPQHF
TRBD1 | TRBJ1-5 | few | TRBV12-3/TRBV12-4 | TGTGCCACTCGGGACAGCGCGGCTCGGGACCAGCCCCAGCATTTT | CATRDSAARDQPQHF
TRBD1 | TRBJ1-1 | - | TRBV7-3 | TGTGCCAGCAGCTCCGGACAGGGGCGGGATGGTGAAGCTTTCTTT | CASSSGQGRDGEAFF
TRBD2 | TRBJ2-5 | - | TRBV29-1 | TGCAGCGTTGCGCCGACTAGCGGGAATGCGGAGACCCAGTACTTC | CSVAPTSGNAETQYF
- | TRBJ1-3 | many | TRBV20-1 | TGCAGTGGGACAGCCAGTGGGCCTGGAAACACCATATATTTT | CSGTASGPGNTIYF
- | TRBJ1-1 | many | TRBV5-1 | TGCGCCAGCAGCTTGGACTTCACTGAAGCTTTCTTT | CASSLDFTEAFF
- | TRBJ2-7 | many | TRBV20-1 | TGCAGTGCTAGAGAGGAGACAGGGAGGTACGAGCAGTACTTC | CSAREETGRYEQYF
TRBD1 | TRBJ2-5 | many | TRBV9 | TGTGCCAGCAGCGTAGAAGGGGGCGGTGAGACCCAGTACTTC | CASSVEGGGETQYF
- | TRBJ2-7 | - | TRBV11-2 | TGTGCCAGCAGCTTAGGAGCGACCGGCGAGCAGTACTTC | CASSLGATGEQYF
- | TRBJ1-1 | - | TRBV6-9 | TGTGCCAGCAGTGCCTGGACCTCAAACTCGAACACTGAAGCTTTCTTT | CASSAWTSNSNTEAFF
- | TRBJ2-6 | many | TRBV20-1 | TGCAGTGCTAGGCCTCCCAGCCGGGACGGACACTCTGGGGCCAACGTCCTGACTTTC | CSARPPSRDGHSGANVLTF
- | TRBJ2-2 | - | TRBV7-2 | TGTGCCAGCAGCAGCGTTGGCACCGGGGAGCTGTTTTTT | CASSSVGTGELFF
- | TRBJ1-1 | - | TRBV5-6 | TGTGCCAGCAGCTTGATTGGGCAGAAGGCTTTCTTT | CASSLIGQKAFF
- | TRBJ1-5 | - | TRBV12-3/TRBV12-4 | TGTGCCAGCAGTTTCGGTCGGACTAGCAATCAGCCCCAGCATTTT | CASSFGRTSNQPQHF
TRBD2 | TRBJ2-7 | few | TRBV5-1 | TGCGCCAGCAGGGGACTAGCATCCTACGAGCAGTACTTC | CASRGLASYEQYF
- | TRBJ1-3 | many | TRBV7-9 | TGTGCCAGCAGCTTAGCGGGTCCGGACACCATATATTTT | CASSLAGPDTIYF
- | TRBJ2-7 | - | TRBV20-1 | TGCAGTGCTATCCCGGGGCCCTACGAGCAGTACTTC | CSAIPGPYEQYF
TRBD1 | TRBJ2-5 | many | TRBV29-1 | TGCAGCGGACAGGGGGCCCAAGAGACCCAGTACTTC | CSGQGAQETQYF
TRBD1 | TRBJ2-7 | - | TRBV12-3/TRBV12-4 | TGTGCCAGCAGGTCAGGGGACAGGGCCTACGAGCAGTACTTC | CASRSGDRAYEQYF
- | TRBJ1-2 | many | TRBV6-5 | TGTGCCAGCAGCCTGGGGGGAATGGATGGCTACACCTTC | CASSLGGMDGYTF
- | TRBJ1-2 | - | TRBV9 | TGTGCCAGCAGCGCCGAGGGGGTCCACACACCCTCTATGGGCTACACCTTC | CASSAEGVHTPSMGYTF
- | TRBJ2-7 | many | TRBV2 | TGTGCCAGCAGTGAAGATTACAGGTACTCCTACGAGCAGTACTTC | CASSEDYRYSYEQYF
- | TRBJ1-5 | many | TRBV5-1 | TGCGCCAGCAGCCTGGCCCCGGGAAGAGGCAATCAGCCCCAGCATTTT | CASSLAPGRGNQPQHF
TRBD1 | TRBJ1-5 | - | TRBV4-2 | TGTGCCAGCAGCCAGATCGGACAGGGCAATCAGCCCCAGCATTTT | CASSQIGQGNQPQHF
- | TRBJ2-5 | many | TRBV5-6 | TGTGCCAGCAGCTTTATGCATCAAGAGACCCAGTACTTC | CASSFMHQETQYF
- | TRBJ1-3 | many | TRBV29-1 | TGCAGCGTTGGGGGGGACAACTCTGGAAACACCATATATTTT | CSVGGDNSGNTIYF
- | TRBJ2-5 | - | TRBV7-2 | TGTGCCAGCAGTGGTAGCGGACCTGCGGGAGAGACCCAGTACTTC | CASSGSGPAGETQYF
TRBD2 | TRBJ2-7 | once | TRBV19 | TGTGCCAGTAGCCGGACTAGTCACGAGCAGTACTTC | CASSRTSHEQYF
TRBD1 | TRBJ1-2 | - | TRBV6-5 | TGTGCCAGCAGTTACTCAGCTGGACAGGGCTATGGCTACACCTTC | CASSYSAGQGYGYTF
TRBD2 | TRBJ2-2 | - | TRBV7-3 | TGTGCCAGCAGCGCCGGGGAGGGGAGCACCGGGGAGCTGTTTTTT | CASSAGEGSTGELFF
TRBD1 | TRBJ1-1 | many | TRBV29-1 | TGCAGCGTCGAAAAGGGTAACAGGGGTGATACAACTGAAGCTTTCTTT | CSVEKGNRGDTTEAFF
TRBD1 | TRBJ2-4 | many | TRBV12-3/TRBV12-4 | TGTGCCAGCAGTTTGGGACAGAGGACAAACATTAAGTACTTC | CASSLGQRTNIKYF
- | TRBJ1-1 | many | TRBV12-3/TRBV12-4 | TGTGCCAGCAGTTTAGCCGTAAACAGGGTCGCTTTCTTT | CASSLAVNRVAFF
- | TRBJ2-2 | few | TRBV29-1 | TGCAGCGTTGAAGATCGAGGGAACACCGGGGAGCTGTTTTTT | CSVEDRGNTGELFF
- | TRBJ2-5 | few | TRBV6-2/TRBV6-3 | TGTGCCAGCAAGGGTAGGGTGGAGACCCAGTACTTC | CASKGRVETQYF
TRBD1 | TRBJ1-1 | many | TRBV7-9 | TGTGCCAGCAGACCCGACAGGGCTGGGGACACTGAAGCTTTCTTT | CASRPDRAGDTEAFF
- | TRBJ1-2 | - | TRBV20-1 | TGCAGTGCTAGAGACGCCAGGAGCAACGCCTATGGCTACACCTTC | CSARDARSNAYGYTF
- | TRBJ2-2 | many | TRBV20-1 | TGCAGTGCCAGAATACTCCGGACGACCGGGGAGCTGTTTTTT | CSARILRTTGELFF